The present TCR beta chain was sequenced within a study of blood T cell repertoires in COVID-19. V lost 0 bases and J lost 9; bases outside the gene matches: 5. The CDR3 covers 14 residues. Germline V gene lookup returns CDR1 SGHNT and CDR2 YYREEE (reference sequence). Original handling: Researchers report that nucleated cell counts were estimated from reference gene primer amplification. Profiled with immunoSEQ multiplex PCR; TCRdb holds only in-frame clones, not every one. The DNA gave D and trimming, while V, J and clone size come from that table. The table has about 340,000 clones, 83% seen once. The receptor was derived from a man aged 25-45 years with active or convalescent COVID-19. This chain joins TRBV5-4 and TRBJ2-1, with TRBD2 matching over 8 bases. Sequences were obtained from peripheral blood. Here the CDR3 reads CASSLALADPEQFF. The CDR3 nucleotides read TGTGCCAGCAGCTTGGCACTAGCGGATCCTGAGCAGTTCTTC.